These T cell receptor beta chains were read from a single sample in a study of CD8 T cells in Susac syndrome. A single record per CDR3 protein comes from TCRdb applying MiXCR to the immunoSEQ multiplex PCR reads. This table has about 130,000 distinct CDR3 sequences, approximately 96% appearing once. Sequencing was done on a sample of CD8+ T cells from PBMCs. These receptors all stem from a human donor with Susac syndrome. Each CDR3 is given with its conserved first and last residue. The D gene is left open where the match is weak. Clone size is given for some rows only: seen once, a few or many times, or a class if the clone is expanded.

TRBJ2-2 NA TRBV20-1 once CSARALQGWELFF TGCAGTGCTAGAGCCCTACAGGGATGGGAGCTGTTTTTT
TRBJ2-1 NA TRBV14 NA CASSQDGDPLPYNEQFF TGTGCCAGCAGCCAAGATGGGGACCCCCTCCCCTACAATGAGCAGTTCTTC
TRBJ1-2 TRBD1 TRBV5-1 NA CASSGGTELNYGYTF TGCGCCAGCAGCGGCGGGACAGAACTTAACTATGGCTACACCTTC
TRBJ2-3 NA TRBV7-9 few CASRPSTDTQYF TGTGCCAGCCGACCTAGCACGGATACGCAGTATTTT
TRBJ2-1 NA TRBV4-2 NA CASSGRSNEQFF TGTGCCAGCAGCGGGAGGAGCAATGAGCAGTTCTTC
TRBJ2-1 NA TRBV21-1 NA CASSKVVWLAPYNEQFF TGTGCCAGCAGCAAAGTAGTATGGCTAGCGCCGTACAATGAGCAGTTCTTC
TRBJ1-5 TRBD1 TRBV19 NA CASSRLLGQVINQPQHF TGTGCCAGTAGTCGCCTTCTTGGACAGGTGATTAATCAGCCCCAGCATTTT
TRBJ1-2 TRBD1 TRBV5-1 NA CASSLEWTGYGYTF TGCGCCAGCAGCTTGGAGTGGACAGGCTATGGCTACACCTTC
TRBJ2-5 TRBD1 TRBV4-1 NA CASSPGGQGTGTQYF TGCGCCAGCAGCCCAGGAGGACAGGGTACGGGGACCCAGTACTTC
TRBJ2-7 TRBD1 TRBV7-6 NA CASSLAQGARNEQYF TGTGCCAGCAGCTTAGCGCAGGGGGCACGGAACGAGCAGTACTTC
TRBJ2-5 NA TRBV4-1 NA CASSQAEMPQETQYF TGCGCCAGCAGCCAAGCGGAGATGCCCCAAGAGACCCAGTACTTC
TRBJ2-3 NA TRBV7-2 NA CASSSRTTSTDTQYF TGTGCCAGCAGCTCGAGGACTACTAGCACAGATACGCAGTATTTT
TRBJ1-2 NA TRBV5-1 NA CASGGSDGYTF TGCGCCAGCGGCGGTTCTGATGGCTACACCTTC
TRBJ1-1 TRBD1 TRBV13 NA CASSSGQATEAFF TGTGCCAGCAGCTCGGGACAGGCGACTGAAGCTTTCTTT
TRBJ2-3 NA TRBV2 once CASRNGEPDTQYF TGTGCCAGCAGAAACGGGGAGCCAGATACGCAGTATTTT
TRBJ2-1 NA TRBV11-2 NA CASSLRGGQAVSDEQFF TGTGCCAGCAGCTTAAGAGGTGGCCAGGCGGTTTCGGATGAGCAGTTCTTC
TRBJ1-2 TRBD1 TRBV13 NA CASSLPGTGPNYGYTF TGTGCCAGCAGCTTACCTGGGACAGGGCCCAACTATGGCTACACCTTC
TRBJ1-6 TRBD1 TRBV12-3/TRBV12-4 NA CASSFTGGDSPLHF TGTGCCAGCAGCTTCACAGGGGGGGATTCACCCCTCCACTTT
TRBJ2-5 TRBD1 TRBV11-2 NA CASSPGTGNGETQYF TGTGCCAGCAGCCCCGGGACAGGGAATGGCGAGACCCAGTACTTC
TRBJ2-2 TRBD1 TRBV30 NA CAWSVRDRETGELFF TGTGCCTGGAGTGTCCGGGACAGGGAAACCGGGGAGCTGTTTTTT
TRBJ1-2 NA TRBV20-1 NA CSARDPGGPMIDGYTF TGCAGTGCTAGAGATCCGGGGGGACCTATGATTGATGGCTACACCTTC
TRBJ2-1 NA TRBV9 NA CASSVADYLSYNEQFF TGTGCCAGCAGCGTAGCCGACTATCTCTCCTACAATGAGCAGTTCTTC
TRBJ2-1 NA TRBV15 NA CATSREGPSNEQFF TGTGCCACCAGCAGAGAAGGACCCTCCAATGAGCAGTTCTTC
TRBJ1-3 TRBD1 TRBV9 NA CASEGTVGNTIYF TGTGCCAGCGAAGGGACAGTCGGAAACACCATATATTTT
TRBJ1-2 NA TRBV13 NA CASSPRGGLNNYGYTF TGTGCCAGCAGCCCCCGCGGCGGACTTAATAACTATGGCTACACCTTC
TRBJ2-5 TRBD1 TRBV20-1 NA CSAAMTGEETQYF TGCAGTGCTGCTATGACAGGGGAGGAGACCCAGTACTTC
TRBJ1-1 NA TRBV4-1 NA CASSHLGAGTEAFF TGCGCCAGCAGCCACCTCGGGGCAGGCACTGAAGCTTTCTTT